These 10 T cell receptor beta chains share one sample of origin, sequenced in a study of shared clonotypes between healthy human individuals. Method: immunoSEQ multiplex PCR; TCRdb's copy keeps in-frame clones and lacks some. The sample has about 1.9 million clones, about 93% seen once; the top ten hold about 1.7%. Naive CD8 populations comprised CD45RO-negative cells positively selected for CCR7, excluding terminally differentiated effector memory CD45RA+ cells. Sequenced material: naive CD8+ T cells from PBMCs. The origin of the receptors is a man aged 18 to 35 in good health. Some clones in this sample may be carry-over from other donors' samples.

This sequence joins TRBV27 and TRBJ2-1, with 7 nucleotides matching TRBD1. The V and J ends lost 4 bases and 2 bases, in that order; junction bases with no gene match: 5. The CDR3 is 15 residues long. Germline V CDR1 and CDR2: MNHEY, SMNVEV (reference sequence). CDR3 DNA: TGTGCCAGCAGTTCCACAGGGGACCCCTACAATGAGCAGTTCTTC. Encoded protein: CASSSTGDPYNEQFF.

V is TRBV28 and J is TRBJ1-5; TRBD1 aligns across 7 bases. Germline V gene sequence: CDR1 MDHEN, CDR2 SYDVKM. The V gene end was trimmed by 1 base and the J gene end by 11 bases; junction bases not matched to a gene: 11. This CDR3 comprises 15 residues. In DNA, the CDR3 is TGTGCCAGCAGTTTATTTCAGACAGGGCTTAAGACCCAGCATTTT. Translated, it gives CASSLFQTGLKTQHF.

The CDR3 region has the DNA TGTGCCAGTAGTATTCGGCGAGAGATCTCTGGGGCCAACGTCCTGACTTTC. Protein sequence: CASSIRREISGANVLTF. The chain recombines TRBV19 with TRBJ2-6; no firm D call. The CDR3 is made up of 17 amino acids. Germline V gene data show CDR1 as LNHDA and CDR2 as SQIVND (reference sequence). The germline V and J ends were trimmed by 3 bases and 0 bases, with 12 bases remaining between them.

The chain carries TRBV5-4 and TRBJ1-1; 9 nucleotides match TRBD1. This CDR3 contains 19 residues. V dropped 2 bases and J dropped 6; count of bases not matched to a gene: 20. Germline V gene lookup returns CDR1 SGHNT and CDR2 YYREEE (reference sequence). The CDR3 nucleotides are TGTGCCAGCAGCTTTGGACACACCATTGGGACAGGGAAATTCGCTGAAGCTTTCTTT. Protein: CASSFGHTIGTGKFAEAFF.

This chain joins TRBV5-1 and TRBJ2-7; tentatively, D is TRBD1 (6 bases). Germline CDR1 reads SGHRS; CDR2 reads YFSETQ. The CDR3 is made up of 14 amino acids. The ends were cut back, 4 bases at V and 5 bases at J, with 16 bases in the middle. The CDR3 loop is CASSQDGPGDEQYF. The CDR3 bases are TGCGCCAGCAGCCAGGACGGACCAGGGGACGAGCAGTACTTC.

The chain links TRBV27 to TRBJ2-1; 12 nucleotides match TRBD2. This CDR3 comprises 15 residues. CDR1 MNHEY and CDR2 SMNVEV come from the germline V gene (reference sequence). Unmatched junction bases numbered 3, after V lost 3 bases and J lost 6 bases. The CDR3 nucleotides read TGTGCCAGCAGTTTGGCGACTAGCGGGGGCAATGAGCAGTTCTTC. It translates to CASSLATSGGNEQFF.

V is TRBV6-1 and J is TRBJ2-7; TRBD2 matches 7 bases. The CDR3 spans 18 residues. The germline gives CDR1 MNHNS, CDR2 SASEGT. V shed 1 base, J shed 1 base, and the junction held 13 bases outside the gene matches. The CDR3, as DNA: TGTGCCAGCAGTGAAGAAGCCGCCGGGACTATCATTTCCTACGAGCAGTACTTC. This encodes CASSEEAAGTIISYEQYF.

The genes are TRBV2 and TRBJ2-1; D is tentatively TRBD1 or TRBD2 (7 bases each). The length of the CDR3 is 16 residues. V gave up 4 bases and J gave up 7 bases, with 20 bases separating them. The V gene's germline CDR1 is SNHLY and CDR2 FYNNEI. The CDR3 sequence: CASSAFTGEGPNEQFF. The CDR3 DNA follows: TGTGCCAGCAGTGCCTTTACAGGGGAGGGTCCTAATGAGCAGTTCTTC.

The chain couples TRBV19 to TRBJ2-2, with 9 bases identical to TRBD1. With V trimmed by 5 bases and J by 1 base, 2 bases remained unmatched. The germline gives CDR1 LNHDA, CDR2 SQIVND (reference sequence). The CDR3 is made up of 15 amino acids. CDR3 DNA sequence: TGTGCCAGTAGTGGGGACAGGGAGAACACCGGGGAGCTGTTTTTT. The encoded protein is CASSGDRENTGELFF. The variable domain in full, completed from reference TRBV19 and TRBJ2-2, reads DGGITQSPKYLFRKEGQNVTLSCEQNLNHDAMYWYRQDPGQGLRLIYYSQIVNDFQKGDIAEGYSVSREKKESFPLTVTSAQKNPTAFYLCASSGDRENTGELFFGEGSRLTVL.

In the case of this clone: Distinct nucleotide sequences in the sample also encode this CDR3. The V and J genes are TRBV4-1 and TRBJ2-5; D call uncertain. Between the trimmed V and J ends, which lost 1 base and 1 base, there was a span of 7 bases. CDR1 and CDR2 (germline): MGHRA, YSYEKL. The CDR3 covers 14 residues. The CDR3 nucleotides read TGCGCCAGCAGCCAAGTTGGGATCCAAGAGACCCAGTACTTC. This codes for CASSQVGIQETQYF.